The entry below gives a single T cell receptor (beta chain) sequence along with its context. As yet, its antigen is unknown. Assay: immunoSEQ multiplex PCR; the TCRdb copy retains only in-frame clones and omits some. The repertoire holds roughly 5,900 clones, with nearly 90% as singletons. These data are taken from a study of STAT3 mutations in large granular lymphocyte leukemia. Across the whole study: Canonical activating STAT3 mutations were detected in roughly half of the longitudinally sequenced T-LGLL patients. The study's findings and limits: In several patients, dominant TCR clone burden exceeded STAT3 mutant burden, suggesting STAT3 mutation arose secondarily. No sample exists from the first appearance of each clone. Every T-cell large granular lymphocyte leukemia patient had at least one immunodominant TCR beta clonotype.

The sequence derives from a human donor with T large granular lymphocyte leukemia. Some clones in this sample may be carry-over from other donors' samples. The sequencing input was PBMCs.

The CDR3 loop is CASSIFAARNNQPQHF. CDR3 in DNA: TGTGCCAGTAGTATCTTCGCAGCGCGAAACAATCAGCCCCAGCATTTT. The rearrangement joins TRBV19 to TRBJ1-5; no clear D. The length of the CDR3 is 16 residues. V was trimmed by 3 bases and J by 3 bases, leaving 15 bases between them. Germline V gene lookup returns CDR1 LNHDA and CDR2 SQIVND (reference sequence). Full variable domain (outside the CDR3, taken from reference TRBV19 and TRBJ1-5): DGGITQSPKYLFRKEGQNVTLSCEQNLNHDAMYWYRQDPGQGLRLIYYSQIVNDFQKGDIAEGYSVSREKKESFPLTVTSAQKNPTAFYLCASSIFAARNNQPQHFGDGTRLSIL.